This TCR beta chain was identified during a study of T cells in Graves' hyperthyroidism and ophthalmopathy. The sample holds a few counts of this clonotype. CDR1 and CDR2 from the germline V gene are MNHEY and SMNVEV (reference sequence). V lost 6 bases and J lost 4; bases outside the gene matches: 5. The CDR3 loop spans 13 amino acids. The hyperthyroidism was newly diagnosed and had lasted under 2 months; the patients were aged 18 to 65. Orbital computed tomography, thyroid ultrasound, serum thyroxine and TRAb, and clinical symptoms together informed the diagnoses. RNA transcripts gave rise to amplified TCR beta CDR3 regions. Using the HTBI primer set, a first-round RT-PCR was run on the TCR CDR3. Using its own MiXCR run on the multiplex PCR reads, TCRdb lists one record per CDR3 protein. The sample lists roughly 330,000 distinct CDR3 sequences; approximately 15% were seen once.

The TCR sequence derives from a man in his thirties or forties with Graves' hyperthyroidism. The V call is TRBV27, the J call TRBJ1-1; 7 bases align to TRBD1. Material: blood. The CDR3 nucleotides read TGTGCCAGCAGCCCCGACAGGGTCACTGAAGCTTTCTTT. As protein: CASSPDRVTEAFF.